In this sample, the clone carrying this T cell receptor (beta chain) turned up a few times. The antigen is unknown. This sample was taken from a study of vaccination and CD4 T cells after COVID-19. Study information: Stimulation of the cells used overlapping spike peptide pools from SARS-CoV-2 and from the common cold coronaviruses HCoV-NL63, HCoV-OC43 and HCoV-229E. Control cultures, each given a CEFX pool, an HIV-1 Nef pool, or no peptide, were included.

Germline CDR1 reads MNHEY; CDR2 reads SVGEGT. The CDR3 length is 17 residues. Germline trimming cut 10 bases from V and 6 bases from J; bases unmatched to any gene: 15. With the Oncomine TCR Beta short-read assay, DNA from cultured CD4+ T cells was sequenced. The template was genomic DNA from cultured CD4+ T cells. TCRdb analysed the PCR reads with MiXCR anew, one entry per CDR3 protein. The table records roughly 20,000 distinct CDR3 sequences, 43% of them present only once. Sample treatment: roughly 10-day PBMC culture with coronavirus spike peptide pools or control peptides (ViraFEST assay). Using peptide pools, antigen-specific T cells were expanded in ViraFEST before TCRs were sequenced.

The sequence derives from a human donor who had recovered from COVID-19. The chain uses TRBV6-2 or TRBV6-3 and TRBJ1-6, with 10 bases identical to TRBD1. The material sequenced was CD4+ T cells from blood, cultured in vitro, taken after SARS-CoV-2 vaccination. In DNA, the CDR3 is TGTGCCATCCGAGACTTCCAGACAGGGGGCATTAATTCACCCCTCCACTTT. As protein: CAIRDFQTGGINSPLHF.